This T cell receptor (beta chain) was sequenced in a study of OX40 agonist ivuxolimab in advanced cancers. Turning to the study itself: Allowance was made for prior anti-PD-1, anti-PD-L1 or anti-CTLA-4 therapy, and 35% to 40% had some. Findings and limits, study-wide: Both CD4+ and CD8+ T cell populations in blood had undergone clonal expansion by week 6 at 0.1 to 3.0 mg/kg. The 0.1-3.0 mg/kg partial responders had among the lowest clonal expansion.

Trimming removed 5 bases from V and 10 bases from J; junction bases left unmatched: 8. Germline loops: CDR1 SGHVS, CDR2 FQNEAQ. The CDR3 has 13 residues. Profiling relied on immunoSEQ multiplex PCR, and the TCRdb table lists in-frame clones only, not all of them. The table shows 65,000 to 80,000 clones, with 90% to 95% occurring only once. With regard to this clone: Antigen specificity is unknown.

The sequences come from CD4+ or CD8+ T cells sorted from blood, collected in a trial of the OX40 agonist ivuxolimab. The receptor was isolated from an adult with an advanced solid tumor such as melanoma, head and neck, liver or kidney cancer. The rearrangement uses TRBV7-8 and TRBJ1-2; 9 bases align to TRBD1. CDR3 region: CASSRGQGVYYTF. In DNA, the CDR3 is TGTGCCAGCAGCCGGGGACAGGGAGTATACTACACCTTC.